The present entry profiles one TCR beta chain with its context. The record originates from a study of CD8 T cells in Susac syndrome. Random hexamers primed reverse transcription of about 0.5 to 1 ug RNA. Amplification of TCR beta CDR3 used immunoSEQ multiplex PCR across 54 Vbeta and 13 Jbeta. TCRdb reprocessed the immunoSEQ multiplex PCR reads with MiXCR, giving one entry per CDR3 protein. Of about 120,000 distinct CDR3 sequences listed, around 93% are singletons. The CDR3 has 17 residues. V dropped 6 bases and J dropped 2; count of bases not matched to a gene: 8. Looked up from germline, CDR1 is LNHDA and CDR2 is SQIVND (reference sequence). The healthy controls were matched to patients by age and sex. Bulk CD8+ and CD4+ cells came from magnetic negative isolation; CD8+ TEMRA by FACS.

The material sequenced was CD8+ T cells from PBMCs. The chain joins TRBV19 to TRBJ2-7, with 15 bases identical to TRBD2. This sequence originates from a human donor in good health. The CDR3 loop reads CASSPGTSGRFPYEQYF. For the CDR3, the DNA is TGTGCCAGTAGCCCTGGGACTAGCGGGAGGTTCCCCTACGAGCAGTACTTC.